This T cell receptor (beta chain) was sequenced for a study of T-cell memory formation after mild COVID-19. Germline V CDR1 and CDR2: SGHTA, FQGNSA. The CDR3 consists of 16 residues. V shed 5 bases, J shed 5 bases, and the junction held 9 bases outside the gene matches. Using its own MiXCR run on the 5' RACE reads, TCRdb lists one record per CDR3 protein. The sample has hundreds of thousands of distinct CDR3 sequences; approximately 15% are singletons. The receptor comes from a man aged 18 to 30 who had mild COVID-19 (a few samples of this study predate the infection). Cell type and time point are not known. The V and J genes are TRBV7-2 and TRBJ2-5; TRBD2 matches at 12 bases. Sample: PBMCs or a T cell subset sorted from them (not recorded which). Here the CDR3 reads CASSRLAGEGWETQYF. The DNA of the CDR3 is TGTGCCAGCAGCCGACTAGCGGGGGAAGGTTGGGAGACCCAGTACTTC. The full variable domain, in which reference TRBV7-2 and TRBJ2-5 provide the parts outside the CDR3, is GAGVSQSPSNKVTEKGKDVELRCDPISGHTALYWYRQSLGQGLEFLIYFQGNSAPDKSGLPSDRFSAERTGGSVSTLTIQRTQQEDSAVYLCASSRLAGEGWETQYFGPGTRLLVL.